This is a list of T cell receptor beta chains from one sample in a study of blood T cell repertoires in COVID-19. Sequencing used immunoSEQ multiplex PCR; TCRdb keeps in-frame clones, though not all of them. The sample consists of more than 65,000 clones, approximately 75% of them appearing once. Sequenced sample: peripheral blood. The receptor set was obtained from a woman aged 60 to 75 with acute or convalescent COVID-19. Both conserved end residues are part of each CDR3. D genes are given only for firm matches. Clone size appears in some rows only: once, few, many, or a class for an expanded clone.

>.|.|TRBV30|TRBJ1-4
TGTGCCTGGAGTGCTGGGGCGGAGAATGAAAAACTGTTTTTT
CAWSAGAENEKLFF
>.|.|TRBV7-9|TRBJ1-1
TGTGCCAGCAGCGCTAGGCCTTATCGAGCTTTCTTT
CASSARPYRAFF
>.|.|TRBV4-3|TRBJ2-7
TGCGCCAGCAGCCAATCGGGGGATCTCGAGCAGTACTTC
CASSQSGDLEQYF
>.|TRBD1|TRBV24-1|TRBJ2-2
TGTGCCACCTCCGTGACAGGGACCACCGGGGAGCTGTTTTTT
CATSVTGTTGELFF
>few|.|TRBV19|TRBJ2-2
TGTGCCAGTAGTATTTCCCAGTATGGCGGGGAGCTGTTTTTT
CASSISQYGGELFF
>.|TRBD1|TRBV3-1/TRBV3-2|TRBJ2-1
TGTGCCAGCAGCCAGGATGCACAGGGGGGAAATGAGCAGTTCTTC
CASSQDAQGGNEQFF
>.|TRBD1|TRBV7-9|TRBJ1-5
TGTGCCAGCAGCCCGACCGGGGGGGGACAGGGCCAGCCCCAGCATTTT
CASSPTGGGQGQPQHF
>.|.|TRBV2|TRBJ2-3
TGTGCCAGCCTCCAGGGGGATACGCAGTATTTT
CASLQGDTQYF
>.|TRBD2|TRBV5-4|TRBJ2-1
TGTGCCAGCAGCTTGGCTAGCGGGGCCAATGAGCAGTTCTTC
CASSLASGANEQFF
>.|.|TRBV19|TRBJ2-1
TGTGCCAGTACTCACCCGGGACTCCTCGCCCCCAATGAGCAGTTCTTC
CASTHPGLLAPNEQFF
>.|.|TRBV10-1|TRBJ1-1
TGCGCCAGCAGTGAAATAGGCGGTGAAGCTTTCTTT
CASSEIGGEAFF
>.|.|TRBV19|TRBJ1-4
TGTGCCAGTAGTATAGTGACAGGAATGGAGGATGAAAAACTGTTTTTT
CASSIVTGMEDEKLFF
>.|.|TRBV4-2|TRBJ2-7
TGTGCCAGCAGCCCCCCCAGTTACGAGCAGTACTTC
CASSPPSYEQYF
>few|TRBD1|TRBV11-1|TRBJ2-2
TGTGCCAGCAGCCCGACAGGGGCCCCCACCGGGGAGCTGTTTTTT
CASSPTGAPTGELFF
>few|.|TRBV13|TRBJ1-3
TGTGCCAGCACCTCCAGGGCAGGGAGGAGGTCTGGAAACACCATATATTTT
CASTSRAGRRSGNTIYF
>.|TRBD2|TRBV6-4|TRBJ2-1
TGTGCCAGCAGTGGCGGGACTAGCGGGGGCCAGCAGTTCTTC
CASSGGTSGGQQFF
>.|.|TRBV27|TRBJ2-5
TGTGCCAGCAGTTCGCAGGGGAGGGCGGAGACCCAGTACTTC
CASSSQGRAETQYF
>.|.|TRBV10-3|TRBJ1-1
TGTGCCATCAGTGCGCAGGGGACGAACACTGAAGCTTTCTTT
CAISAQGTNTEAFF
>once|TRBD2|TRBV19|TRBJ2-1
TGTGCCAGTAGTACCCGGGGGGATGAGCAGTTCTTC
CASSTRGDEQFF
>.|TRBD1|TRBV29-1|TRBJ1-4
TGCAGCGTTCAGGGGGCAACTAATGAAAAACTGTTTTTT
CSVQGATNEKLFF
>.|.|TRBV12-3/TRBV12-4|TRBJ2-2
TGTGCCAGCAGCTACACCGGGGAGCTGTTTTTT
CASSYTGELFF
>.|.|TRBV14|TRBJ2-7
TGTGCCAGCAGCCAAGATTTACAGGCAAAGCAGTACTTC
CASSQDLQAKQYF
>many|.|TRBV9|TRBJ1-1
TGTGCCAGCAGCGTGGACACCAGATCTGAAGCTTTCTTT
CASSVDTRSEAFF
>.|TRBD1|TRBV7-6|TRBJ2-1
TGTGCCAGCAATATGGGACAGACGTTCCAAGAGCAGTTCTTC
CASNMGQTFQEQFF
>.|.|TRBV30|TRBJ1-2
TGTGCCTCCCGGGGTGATAGCTACACCTTC
CASRGDSYTF
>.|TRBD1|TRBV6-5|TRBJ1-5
TGTGCCAGCACCCGAACAGGGGATGGTCAGCCCCAGCATTTT
CASTRTGDGQPQHF
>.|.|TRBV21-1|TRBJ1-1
TGTGCCAGCAGCAAAGCGCTAGTCCGCTGTCAGAAAATGAACACTGAAGCTTTCTTT
CASSKALVRCQKMNTEAFF
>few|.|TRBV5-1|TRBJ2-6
TGCGCCAGCAGCTTGGTAGGTTCCCTCGGGAGTAGTTCTGGGGCCAACGTCCTGACTTTC
CASSLVGSLGSSSGANVLTF
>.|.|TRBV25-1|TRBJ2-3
TGTGCCAGCAGGGTAGCAAGGGGCCCTTCGGATACGCAGTATTTT
CASRVARGPSDTQYF
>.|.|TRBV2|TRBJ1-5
TGTGCCAGCAGTGAAATTGGGACATTCGGTCCCCAGCCCCAGCATTTT
CASSEIGTFGPQPQHF
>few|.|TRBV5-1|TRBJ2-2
TGCGCCAGCAGAGACGGGACATTGAACACCGGGGAGCTGTTTTTT
CASRDGTLNTGELFF
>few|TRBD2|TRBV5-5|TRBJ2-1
TGTGCCAGCAGCTTTGTACGGGGGGGAGTGGTTGGCAATGAGCAGTTCTTC
CASSFVRGGVVGNEQFF
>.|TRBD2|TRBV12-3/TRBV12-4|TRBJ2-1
TGTGCCAGCAGTAGTTTAGGGAGGGTAGGGTTCTTC
CASSSLGRVGFF
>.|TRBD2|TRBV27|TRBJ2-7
TGTGCCAGCAGTTTAATGCAAGAGCGGGGGGACGGCTACGAGCAGTACTTC
CASSLMQERGDGYEQYF
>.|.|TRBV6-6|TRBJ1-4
TGTGCCAGCAGCTTCGGGGGGGGGAATGAAAAACTGTTTTTT
CASSFGGGNEKLFF
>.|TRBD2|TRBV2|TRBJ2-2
TGTGCCAGCACCCCTCTTAGTAGCGGGACCGGGGAGCTGTTTTTT
CASTPLSSGTGELFF
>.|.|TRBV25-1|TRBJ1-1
TGTGCCAGCAGTGAAGGGGGCAGGGGCAACACTGAAGCTTTCTTT
CASSEGGRGNTEAFF
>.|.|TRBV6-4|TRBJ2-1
TGTGCCAGCAGCGCTCTAGGAGGATCCTACAATGAGCAGTTCTTC
CASSALGGSYNEQFF
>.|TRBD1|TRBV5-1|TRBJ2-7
TGCGCCAGCAGCCCCGGGACAGGGCTGAACGAGCAGTACTTC
CASSPGTGLNEQYF
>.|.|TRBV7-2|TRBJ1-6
TGTGCCAGCAGCTTAGCGCCAGGGGCCAGCAATTCACCCCTCCACTTT
CASSLAPGASNSPLHF
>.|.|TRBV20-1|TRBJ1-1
TGCAGTGCTAGTCTAGGAGGGAGGGTGAACACTGAAGCTTTCTTT
CSASLGGRVNTEAFF
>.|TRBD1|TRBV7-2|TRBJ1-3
TGTGCCAGCAGCTTAGAACCAGGGGGCAGAGGAAACACCATATATTTT
CASSLEPGGRGNTIYF
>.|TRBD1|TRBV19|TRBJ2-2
TGTGCCAGTAGCACCCGGGACAGAAACACCGGGGAGCTGTTTTTT
CASSTRDRNTGELFF
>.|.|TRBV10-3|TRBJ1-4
TGTGCCATCAGTGAACAGCAGGGTAATGAAAAACTGTTTTTT
CAISEQQGNEKLFF
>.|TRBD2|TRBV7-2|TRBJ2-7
TGTGCCAGCAGCCCCCAGACTAGCAGGAGCGAGCAGTACTTC
CASSPQTSRSEQYF
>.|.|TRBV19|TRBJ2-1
TGTGCCAGTAGTTTGACTCATTCACCCTACAATGAGCAGTTCTTC
CASSLTHSPYNEQFF
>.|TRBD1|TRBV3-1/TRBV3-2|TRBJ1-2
TGTGCCAGCAGCCCGGGACAGGGAGGTGGCTACACCTTC
CASSPGQGGGYTF
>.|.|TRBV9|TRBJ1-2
TGTGCCAGCAGCGTGGGTGGAGCAATTAACTATGGCTACACCTTC
CASSVGGAINYGYTF